This T cell receptor beta chain emerged from a study of blood T cell repertoires in COVID-19. As for the study in general: The samples span acute and convalescent COVID-19 from the United States, Italy and Spain. The analysed material was cDNA or gDNA that came from T cells, B-cell-depleted T cells, or PBMCs.

As processed by the authors: Amplification from reference gene primers served as the basis for estimated nucleated cell counts. The repertoire was sequenced with immunoSEQ multiplex PCR; TCRdb's copy has only in-frame clones and lacks some. Clonal size and the V and J genes are those of that table, whereas D and trimming came from the DNA. Altogether 65,000 to 95,000 clones are present, roughly nine tenths being singletons, with the ten largest covering approximately 8.3%. Sequencing was performed on peripheral blood. The TCR comes from a young man with acute or convalescent COVID-19.

The CDR3 DNA follows: TGTGCCAGTAGTATACAGGGGGTCAACACTGAAGCTTTCTTT. Its translation: CASSIQGVNTEAFF. The chain couples TRBV19 to TRBJ1-1; 7 bases agree with TRBD1. V lost 2 bases and J lost 2; bases outside the gene matches: 2. The CDR3 loop spans 14 amino acids. Germline V CDR1 and CDR2: LNHDA, SQIVND (reference sequence).